This T cell receptor beta chain was captured in a study of shared T cell receptors in the human thymus. Some clones are missing from TCRdb's copy, which holds only in-frame ones; the method was immunoSEQ multiplex PCR. The repertoire includes about 500,000 clones, about 84% of them detected once, and roughly 0.013% sits in the top ten. This clone was observed a single time. Germline trimming cut 6 bases from V and 0 bases from J; bases unmatched to any gene: 16. Germline CDR1 SGHVS, CDR2 FNYEAQ. The CDR3 is 19 residues long. These data also featured in a second study, about human thymus T cells. In that study: Healthy Finnish infants having corrective surgery for congenital heart defects served as donors. Thymic tissue was derived from resections collected during corrective heart surgery. Seemingly biased V and J gene usage marked thymic and blood repertoires. Unrelated people showed highly overlapping thymic repertoires, related research reported.

Sequencing was carried out using thymocytes. The chain employs TRBV7-6 and TRBJ2-3; TRBD2 matches 9 bases. This sequence originates from a boy under two years old with a congenital heart defect. In DNA form, the CDR3 reads TGTGCCAGCAGTCCTAGCGGGACGCCGGGCTATGTTAGCACAGATACGCAGTATTTT. Translated: CASSPSGTPGYVSTDTQYF.